Following are 12 T cell receptor beta chains from one sample sequenced in a study of cytomegalovirus exposure and HLA in healthy donors. PCR involved 60 Vbeta and 13 Jbeta primers. Assay used: immunoSEQ multiplex PCR; TCRdb lists only in-frame clones, some missing. The sample has around 130,000 clones; 60% to 80% are singletons. Sequencing was performed on PBMCs. These receptor sequences come from a woman aged 60-75 years in good health and CMV-seropositive.

The chain uses TRBV4-1 and TRBJ2-7; 9 nucleotides align to TRBD1. This CDR3 has 17 amino acids. Losses at the gene ends were 1 base for V and 1 base for J; bases not matched to a gene: 8. Germline V gives CDR1 MGHRA, CDR2 YSYEKL. The CDR3 DNA follows: TGCGCCAGCAGCCAAGTAATCGCGGGACAGGGTTCCTACGAGCAGTACTTC. Protein sequence: CASSQVIAGQGSYEQYF.

The chain couples TRBV19 to TRBJ1-1; D not resolved. The V gene's germline CDR1 is LNHDA and CDR2 SQIVND (reference sequence). The germline V and J ends were trimmed by 5 bases and 1 base, with 17 bases remaining between them. This CDR3 spans 16 amino acids. In DNA, the CDR3 is TGTGCCAGTAGTGACTCGCGGGCAGCCTCGAACACTGAAGCTTTCTTT. Translating it yields CASSDSRAASNTEAFF. Using reference TRBV19 and TRBJ1-1 for the parts outside the CDR3, the full variable domain is DGGITQSPKYLFRKEGQNVTLSCEQNLNHDAMYWYRQDPGQGLRLIYYSQIVNDFQKGDIAEGYSVSREKKESFPLTVTSAQKNPTAFYLCASSDSRAASNTEAFFGQGTRLTVV.

The chain combines TRBV5-6 with TRBJ1-2, with a weak D call TRBD1 (6 bases). The germline V gene encodes CDR1 SGHDT and CDR2 YYEEEE. This CDR3 comprises 13 residues. V lost 4 bases and J lost 8, with 15 bases in between. CDR3 residues: CASSPTWGTGYTF. In nucleotides, the CDR3 is TGTGCCAGCAGCCCCACCTGGGGGACAGGCTACACCTTC.

The chain couples TRBV5-1 to TRBJ2-5, with 7 bases identical to TRBD2. From germline, CDR1 is SGHRS and CDR2 YFSETQ. There are 14 residues in the CDR3. Trimming cost V 6 bases and J 1 base; bases outside gene matches: 6. CDR3 protein: CASILWGGQETQYF. In DNA form, the CDR3 reads TGCGCCAGCATCCTTTGGGGGGGCCAAGAGACCCAGTACTTC.

This chain connects TRBV5-1 to TRBJ2-1, with 8 bases matching TRBD1. The CDR3 spans 15 residues. The ends lost 0 bases at V and 7 bases at J; junction bases unmatched: 6. Germline lookup yields CDR1 SGHRS and CDR2 YFSETQ. The CDR3 bases are TGCGCCAGCAGCTTGGGGCCAGGGGGCTCGAATGAGCAGTTCTTC. Protein sequence: CASSLGPGGSNEQFF.

V gene TRBV6-5 combines with J gene TRBJ1-2; TRBD1 is a possible D gene (5 bases). V was trimmed by 7 bases and J by 8 bases, leaving 20 bases between them. Germline assignment: CDR1 MNHEY and CDR2 SVGAGI. The CDR3 runs 14 residues. The CDR3 region has the DNA TGTGCCAGCACCCAAGGGGACGGGGGTTGGGGCTACACCTTC. Protein: CASTQGDGGWGYTF.

Comment on this clone: Other DNA sequences within the sample encode an identical CDR3. This rearrangement joins TRBV13 to TRBJ1-1, with D possibly being TRBD1 (5 bases). In germline, CDR1 is PRHDT, CDR2 FYEKMQ (reference sequence). The CDR3 totals 13 residues. Trimming took 5 bases from V and 5 from J, leaving 12 bases between them. The CDR3: CASSQWGGTEAFF. CDR3 sequence (DNA): TGTGCCAGCAGCCAATGGGGGGGTACTGAAGCTTTCTTT. Drawing the rest from reference TRBV13 and TRBJ1-1, the complete variable domain is AAGVIQSPRHLIKEKRETATLKCYPIPRHDTVYWYQQGPGQDPQFLISFYEKMQSDKGSIPDRFSAQQFSDYHSELNMSSLELGDSALYFCASSQWGGTEAFFGQGTRLTVV.

CDR3 residues: CASRGTGSSYEQYF. CDR3 nucleotide sequence: TGTGCCAGCAGAGGGACAGGGAGCTCCTACGAGCAGTACTTC. The rearrangement uses TRBV6-1 and TRBJ2-7; 9 nucleotides match TRBD1. V was clipped by 6 bases and J by 0 bases; unmatched bases: 3. Germline CDR1 reads MNHNS; CDR2 reads SASEGT. The CDR3 extends over 14 amino acids.

The V gene is TRBV19, the J gene TRBJ1-1; 7 nucleotides agree with TRBD1. V gave up 11 bases and J gave up 7 bases; unmatched junction bases: 10. Looked up from germline, CDR1 is LNHDA and CDR2 is SQIVND (reference sequence). CDR3 length: 12 amino acids. CDR3 in amino acids: CASCEGANEAFF. Here the CDR3 DNA reads TGTGCCTCTTGCGAGGGGGCGAATGAAGCTTTCTTT.

The genes are TRBV6-5 and TRBJ2-1; D unresolved. The germline V and J ends were trimmed by 0 bases and 11 bases, with 14 bases remaining between them. The CDR3 totals 14 residues. The germline CDR1 and CDR2 sequences are MNHEY and SVGAGI. CDR3 DNA sequence: TGTGCCAGCAGTTACTCGAGCCGATGGAGTCAGCAGTTCTTC. It specifies CASSYSSRWSQQFF.

This clone was recorded a few times. The DNA of the CDR3 is TGTGCCAGCAGCCCCAGACTAGCGTACACAGATACGCAGTATTTT. This encodes CASSPRLAYTDTQYF. The chain couples TRBV11-2 to TRBJ2-3, with 8 positions matching TRBD2. V was clipped by 5 bases and J by 2 bases; unmatched bases: 6. The V gene's germline CDR1 is SGHAT and CDR2 FQNNGV. The length of the CDR3 is 15 residues.

This clone has just a few counts. The CDR3 DNA follows: TGCGCCAGCAGCTTGGAGGGGGACTATCCTACAGATACGCAGTATTTT. Translation: CASSLEGDYPTDTQYF. This chain uses TRBV5-1 with TRBJ2-3, with D possibly TRBD2 on 7 matching bases. CDR1 SGHRS and CDR2 YFSETQ come from the germline V gene. The CDR3 runs to 16 residues. V lost 0 bases, J lost 3 bases, and 14 bases lay in between.